This record concerns one T cell receptor (beta chain) sequence. Its antigen is unknown. The V gene's germline CDR1 is MNHEY and CDR2 SVGEGT. The ends lost 8 bases at V and 2 bases at J; junction bases unmatched: 12. The CDR3 covers 15 residues. Using its own MiXCR run on the 5' RACE reads, TCRdb lists one record per CDR3 protein. The profile shows around 340,000 distinct CDR3 sequences, less than 20% of them singletons. This sample is drawn from a study of T-cell memory formation after mild COVID-19. Background on the study: Among the donors, TCR clusters were largely specific to each donor.

Findings and caveats of the study: Clones which contracted sat mainly in CM and EM if CD4+, and in EMRA if CD8+. Day 15 to 85 contracting clones showed balanced CD4/CD8; day 15 to 37 expanders favored CD4+.

The chain has TRBV6-2 or TRBV6-3 and TRBJ2-7; TRBD2 aligns across 7 bases. This receptor was taken from a young man who had mild COVID-19 (a few samples of this study predate the infection). Cell type and time point are not known. Material: PBMCs or a T cell subset sorted from them (not recorded which). Here the CDR3 reads CASGLGGGFPYEQYF. The CDR3 DNA reads TGTGCCAGCGGTTTGGGGGGGGGGTTCCCCTACGAGCAGTACTTC.